Below, 17 T cell receptor beta chains from the same sample are listed, as sequenced in a study of sequential checkpoint blockade in melanoma. Treatment of the sample: randomized to nivolumab then ipilimumab (arm A) or the reverse (arm B). Repertoires were generated with immunoSEQ multiplex PCR, while TCRdb's copy carries only in-frame clones and drops some. The profile covers over 2,500 clones, with around 19% appearing a single time and 9.4% taken by the ten largest. This material consisted of tumor tissue (inferred from file names), taken from a patient given nivolumab and ipilimumab in sequence. The receptors stem from a human donor with melanoma.

The chain joins TRBV5-1 to TRBJ1-6; 7 positions match TRBD1. The CDR3 is 16 amino acids. The J segment lost 0 bases and the V segment lost 4 bases, leaving 4 bases of the junction unmatched. Germline CDR1 SGHRS, CDR2 YFSETQ. CDR3 in amino acids: CASSPGGSSYNSPLHF. Written as DNA, the CDR3 is TGCGCCAGCAGCCCAGGGGGGAGCTCCTATAATTCACCCCTCCACTTT.

The genes are TRBV29-1 and TRBJ2-1, with D possibly TRBD2 on 6 matching bases. The CDR3 covers 15 residues. V lost 4 bases and J lost 2, with 15 bases in between. Germline assignment: CDR1 SQVTM and CDR2 ANQGSEA. CDR3 in DNA: TGCAGCGTTGCCCTCGGCGGGATGCCCTACAATGAGCAGTTCTTC. Protein sequence: CSVALGGMPYNEQFF.

The rearrangement uses TRBV6-8 and TRBJ1-1, with D perhaps TRBD1 (6 bases). The CDR3 contains 13 residues. V was shortened by 6 bases and J by 4 bases, with 12 bases between the two germline ends. Germline CDR1 and CDR2: MNHGY and SAAAGT. CDR3 protein: CASSSEQGTEAFF. The CDR3 DNA sequence: TGTGCCAGCAGCTCAGAACAGGGCACTGAAGCTTTCTTT.

This clone was recorded a few times. The rearrangement uses TRBV15 and TRBJ2-7; TRBD2 matches 9 bases. CDR3 size: 16 residues. V gave up 0 bases and J gave up 0 bases; unmatched junction bases: 3. Germline-derived CDR1 and CDR2 are LNHNV and YYDKDF (reference sequence). CDR3 in DNA: TGTGCCACCAGCAGAGAGCGGGGGGGCTCCTCCTACGAGCAGTACTTC. This gives the protein CATSRERGGSSYEQYF.

The V call is TRBV6-8, the J call TRBJ2-2; TRBD1 or TRBD2 may be the D gene (6 bases each). The V gene lost 5 bases and the J gene lost 6 bases, with 16 bases spanning the gap. The germline CDR1 and CDR2 sequences are MNHGY and SAAAGT. This CDR3 comprises 15 residues. In nucleotides, the CDR3 is TGTGCCAGCAGTACCCTACAGGGCGGGGCCGGGGAGCTGTTTTTT. Protein: CASSTLQGGAGELFF.

This clone was detected only a few times. An end of the junction does not agree with germline; a read error may underlie this. The V gene is TRBV6-8, the J gene TRBJ2-3, with TRBD2 matching 8 bases. CDR3 length: 16 amino acids. Germline V gene lookup returns CDR1 MNHGY and CDR2 SAAAGT. The CDR3 DNA follows: TGTGCCAGCAGTGACTCCGCGGGGGGAAGCACAGATACGCAGTATTTT. Protein: CASSDSAGGSTDTQYF.

In this sample, this clone turned up a few times. This chain links TRBV6-8 with TRBJ1-5; D gene ambiguous. V dropped 5 bases and J dropped 4 bases, with 12 bases sitting between them. This CDR3 has 14 residues. Germline-derived CDR1 and CDR2 are MNHGY and SAAAGT. CDR3 sequence: CASSDAIENQPQHF. Here the CDR3 DNA reads TGTGCCAGCAGTGACGCCATCGAAAATCAGCCCCAGCATTTT.

In this sample, this clone turned up many times. The genes are TRBV7-2 and TRBJ1-5; no firm D call. In germline, CDR1 is SGHTA, CDR2 FQGNSA. This CDR3 comprises 13 residues. V was cut by 3 bases and J by 1 base, with 4 bases left in between. This CDR3 reads CASSFGSNQPQHF. CDR3 DNA: TGTGCCAGCAGCTTCGGGAGCAATCAGCCCCAGCATTTT. The variable domain in full, completed from reference TRBV7-2 and TRBJ1-5, reads GAGVSQSPSNKVTEKGKDVELRCDPISGHTALYWYRQSLGQGLEFLIYFQGNSAPDKSGLPSDRFSAERTGGSVSTLTIQRTQQEDSAVYLCASSFGSNQPQHFGDGTRLSIL.

This clone is medium-sized by share. The V and J genes are TRBV11-3 and TRBJ2-1; weak D call: TRBD2 (5 bases). Germline assignment: CDR1 SGHNT and CDR2 YENEEA. Trimming stripped 4 bases from V and 0 bases from J, with 16 bases between. The CDR3 is 17 residues long. The CDR3 loop is CASSWGGSGGSYNEQFF. The CDR3 DNA follows: TGTGCCAGCAGCTGGGGTGGGAGCGGCGGCTCCTACAATGAGCAGTTCTTC. The full variable domain, in which reference TRBV11-3 and TRBJ2-1 provide the parts outside the CDR3, is EAGVVQSPRYKIIEKKQPVAFWCNPISGHNTLYWYLQNLGQGPELLIRYENEEAVDDSQLPKDRFSAERLKGVDSTLKIQPAELGDSAVYLCASSWGGSGGSYNEQFFGPGTRLTVL.

This rearrangement joins TRBV29-1 to TRBJ1-2; the D is unclear. The CDR3 loop spans 14 amino acids. Trimming removed 4 bases from V and 1 base from J, with 13 bases in between. Germline V gene lookup returns CDR1 SQVTM and CDR2 ANQGSEA. The CDR3 DNA reads TGCAGCGTTGTTAGTCAGAATCTTAACTATGGCTACACCTTC. Residues: CSVVSQNLNYGYTF.

The chain recombines TRBV6-8 with TRBJ2-3; D unclear. V was clipped by 8 bases and J by 0 bases, with 9 bases between them. Germline CDR1 is MNHGY and CDR2 is SAAAGT. The length of the CDR3 is 13 residues. The CDR3 loop is CASGATSTDTQYF. CDR3 DNA sequence: TGTGCCAGCGGTGCGACTAGCACAGATACGCAGTATTTT.

By frequency in the sample, this clone is medium-sized. V gene TRBV11-3 combines with J gene TRBJ1-1; no firm D call. The CDR3 consists of 14 residues. V was pared by 2 bases and J by 7 bases, with 14 bases between. Looked up from germline, CDR1 is SGHNT and CDR2 is YENEEA. The CDR3 DNA sequence: TGTGCCAGCAGCTTACACACAGTGAACCGTGAAGCTTTCTTT. Translation: CASSLHTVNREAFF.

This clone appeared a few times. The rearrangement links TRBV11-3 to TRBJ2-7; 15 bases agree with TRBD2. J lost 7 bases, V lost 5 bases, and 9 bases had no gene match. Germline V gene data show CDR1 as SGHNT and CDR2 as YENEEA. The CDR3 runs to 16 residues. The DNA for the CDR3 is TGTGCCAGCAGCGCAGGACTAGCGGGAGGGCCAGGTGAGCAGTACTTC. It codes for CASSAGLAGGPGEQYF.

By its share, this clone is medium-sized. The chain combines TRBV9 with TRBJ2-3; 10 bases line up with TRBD2. The CDR3 loop spans 17 amino acids. The V gene end was trimmed by 0 bases and the J gene end by 4 bases; junction bases not matched to a gene: 8. Germline CDR1 SGDLS, CDR2 YYNGEE. The DNA for the CDR3 is TGTGCCAGCAGCGTAGAACTAGCGGGAAGTGGGGCAGATACGCAGTATTTT. It specifies CASSVELAGSGADTQYF.

By frequency in the sample, this clone is medium-sized. This chain joins TRBV9 and TRBJ2-3; no firm D call. V was trimmed by 4 bases and J by 6 bases, leaving 15 bases between them. The CDR3 runs to 14 residues. CDR1 is SGDLS, CDR2 YYNGEE, per germline. CDR3 amino acids: CASSPRTTADTQYF. In DNA form, the CDR3 reads TGTGCCAGCAGCCCCCGGACCACAGCCGATACGCAGTATTTT.

As DNA, the CDR3 is TGTGCCAGCAAAACCTCCGGGAGTTCGAGGGAGCAGTACTTC. It specifies CASKTSGSSREQYF. The V and J genes are TRBV28 and TRBJ2-7; tentative D call: TRBD2 (6 bases). CDR1 is MDHEN, CDR2 SYDVKM, per germline. CDR3 length: 14 residues. Between the trimmed V and J ends, which lost 7 bases and 7 bases, there was a span of 20 bases.

The chain is built from TRBV19 and TRBJ1-1; D not resolved. The CDR3 is 13 residues long. V dropped 7 bases and J dropped 3 bases, with 12 bases sitting between them. CDR1 and CDR2 from the germline V gene are LNHDA and SQIVND (reference sequence). The CDR3 loop is CASNVGFDTEAFF. The DNA for the CDR3 is TGTGCCAGTAACGTGGGGTTCGACACTGAAGCTTTCTTT.